This is a list of T cell receptor beta chains from one sample in a study of blood T cells in healthy people across ages. In TCRdb, the 5' RACE reads were re-called with MiXCR into one record per CDR3 protein. Of some 1.8 million distinct CDR3 sequences listed, about 39% are singletons. The sequencing input was blood. These receptors were collected from a human donor in good health. Each CDR3 is given with its conserved first and last residue. D genes are given only for firm matches. Size is stated for part of the rows, as once, few or many counts, or as a class when the clone is expanded.

clone size,V gene,J gene,D gene,CDR3 DNA,CDR3 protein
many,TRBV29-1,TRBJ2-7,TRBD1,TGCAGCGTTCCCCGGACAGGGGGCTCCTACGAGCAGTACTTC,CSVPRTGGSYEQYF
-,TRBV10-3,TRBJ2-2,-,TGTGCCATCAGTGTGTCGGACAGAAGTACCGGGGAGCTGTTTTTT,CAISVSDRSTGELFF
-,TRBV12-3/TRBV12-4,TRBJ1-5,-,TGTGCCAGCAGTTTGGCATGGTACGGCACTAATCAGCCCCAGCATTTT,CASSLAWYGTNQPQHF
-,TRBV12-3/TRBV12-4,TRBJ1-5,TRBD1,TGTGCCAGCAGTCGGGGTCGACAGGGTTGGGAGCCCCAGCATTTT,CASSRGRQGWEPQHF
-,TRBV13,TRBJ1-6,TRBD1,TGTGCCAGCAGCTCACCTGGGGACAGGAATTCACCCCTCCACTTT,CASSSPGDRNSPLHF
-,TRBV12-3/TRBV12-4,TRBJ1-1,-,TGTGCCAGCAGTTTAGGTCTCGGATTGGACACTGAAGCTTTCTTT,CASSLGLGLDTEAFF
many,TRBV12-3/TRBV12-4,TRBJ2-6,-,TGTGCCAGCAGTCCAACCGCTAGCTCTGGGGCCAACGTCCTGACTTTC,CASSPTASSGANVLTF
-,TRBV29-1,TRBJ1-5,TRBD1,TGCAGCGTTGCCGACAGGGGGGGCCAGCCCCAGCATTTT,CSVADRGGQPQHF
few,TRBV12-3/TRBV12-4,TRBJ2-7,-,TGTGCCAGCAGTCCGCCGGTAGGGGCGTACGAGCAGTACTTC,CASSPPVGAYEQYF
-,TRBV20-1,TRBJ1-4,-,TGCAGTGCTAGCATTAATGAAAAACTGTTTTTT,CSASINEKLFF
-,TRBV6-1,TRBJ2-1,TRBD1,TGTGCCAGCAGTGAAGCGAAGGGACAGGGTAATGAGCAGTTCTTC,CASSEAKGQGNEQFF
few,TRBV6-5,TRBJ1-1,-,TGTGCCAGCGTTGAATCAGGGGCCCGGGACACTGAAGCTTTCTTT,CASVESGARDTEAFF
-,TRBV5-1,TRBJ2-1,-,TGTGCCAGCAGCTTAGATGGGGATAATGAGCAGTTCTTC,CASSLDGDNEQFF
-,TRBV9,TRBJ2-3,TRBD2,TGTGCCAGCAGCGGGGGGGCGGGGGGATTGGATACGCAGTATTTT,CASSGGAGGLDTQYF
few,TRBV5-1,TRBJ1-2,-,TGCGCCAGCAGCTTGAACCTGGAATATGGCTACACCTTC,CASSLNLEYGYTF
few,TRBV6-2/TRBV6-3,TRBJ2-3,TRBD1,TGTGCCAGCAGTCGGAGAACAGGGGGCGCAGATACGCAGTATTTT,CASSRRTGGADTQYF
few,TRBV7-6,TRBJ2-1,-,TGTGCCAGCAGCTTATCTATGATCCATGAGCAGTTCTTC,CASSLSMIHEQFF
-,TRBV4-3,TRBJ2-1,-,TGCGCCAGCAGCCAAGATTATTATAGAAACAATGAGCAGTTCTTC,CASSQDYYRNNEQFF
-,TRBV3-1,TRBJ2-1,TRBD1,TGTGCCAGCAGTACAACCCGGGACAGGGACAATGAGCAGTTCTTC,CASSTTRDRDNEQFF
-,TRBV20-1,TRBJ1-5,-,TGCAGTGCTCCTGGGACCACGGGGTATAGCAATCAGCCCCAGCATTTT,CSAPGTTGYSNQPQHF
-,TRBV6-6,TRBJ1-5,TRBD1,TGTGCCAGCAGTCCGCGGGACAGGGGTCTTGGCAATCAGCCCCAGCATTTT,CASSPRDRGLGNQPQHF
-,TRBV29-1,TRBJ2-1,-,TGCAGCGTTGCCCTAGCGCGGGATTACAATGAGCAGTTCTTC,CSVALARDYNEQFF
few,TRBV20-1,TRBJ2-3,-,TGCAGTGCTCCCCGAACCGACAGGAGCACAGATACGCAGTATTTT,CSAPRTDRSTDTQYF
once,TRBV10-2,TRBJ1-5,-,TGCGCCAGATACGACAGGCGCAATCAGCCCCAGCATTTT,CARYDRRNQPQHF
-,TRBV7-2,TRBJ1-5,-,TGTGCCAGCAGCTTAGTAGGGCCCCAGCATTTT,CASSLVGPQHF
few,TRBV20-1,TRBJ2-4,TRBD2,TGCAGTGCTAGCGCCGGGACTAGCGGGAGGGAAAACATTCAGTACTTC,CSASAGTSGRENIQYF
-,TRBV7-7,TRBJ2-5,TRBD2,TGTGCCTGCAGTTCGAGACCCGAGCGGGGATTCCAAGAGACCCAGTACTTC,CACSSRPERGFQETQYF
once,TRBV28,TRBJ1-5,-,TGTGCCAGCACCCCCCGCCAGGGATTGAATCAGCCCCAGCATTTT,CASTPRQGLNQPQHF
few,TRBV7-2,TRBJ2-3,TRBD2,TGTGCCAGCAGCTCTAGCGGGTTCCGCACAGATACGCAGTATTTT,CASSSSGFRTDTQYF
few,TRBV4-3,TRBJ1-2,TRBD1,TGCGCCAGCAGCCATTTATCAGGGGGAAGTGATGGCTACACCTTC,CASSHLSGGSDGYTF
once,TRBV7-2,TRBJ1-2,-,TGTGCCAGCAGCTTAGTCGGCAACGGGACGCGTGGCTACACCTTC,CASSLVGNGTRGYTF
-,TRBV3-1,TRBJ2-5,-,TGTGCCAGCAGCCAAATACAGGGCTACGGGCAGTACTTC,CASSQIQGYGQYF
-,TRBV7-9,TRBJ2-2,-,TGTGCCAGCATGCGCGGGATGAACACCGGGGAGCTGTTTTTT,CASMRGMNTGELFF
-,TRBV6-1,TRBJ2-7,-,TGTGCCAGCAGTGAAGGGGCTAGCGCCCTGAGCGAGCAGTACTTC,CASSEGASALSEQYF
-,TRBV7-2,TRBJ1-2,-,TGTGCCAGCAGCTTAGTAGGGATCACCGAGGGCTACACCTTC,CASSLVGITEGYTF
-,TRBV14,TRBJ2-7,TRBD1,TGTGCCGGCAGCATAACCACAGGGGGCGAGCAGTACTTC,CAGSITTGGEQYF
-,TRBV19,TRBJ1-2,-,TGTGCCAGTAGTATAGCAGCAGGGATGAACTATGGCTACACCTTC,CASSIAAGMNYGYTF